This T cell receptor (beta chain) was captured in a study of blood T cell repertoires in COVID-19. Here immunoSEQ multiplex PCR was the method, and the copy in TCRdb shows in-frame clones only, minus some. The table includes about 75,000 clones, 90% detected once. V was clipped by 6 bases and J by 8 bases, with 15 bases between them. The V gene's germline CDR1 is SGHRS and CDR2 YFSETQ. The CDR3 runs 13 residues. The sample taken for sequencing was peripheral blood. The clonotype comes from a human donor in a cohort sampled during active COVID-19. This chain joins TRBV5-1 and TRBJ2-1, with a tentative D call TRBD2 (5 bases). The CDR3 sequence: CASNYAGGDEQFF. The CDR3 coding sequence is TGCGCCAGCAATTATGCGGGTGGGGATGAGCAGTTCTTC.